This T cell receptor beta chain was captured by sequencing in a study of shared clonotypes between healthy human individuals (TCRdb year 2020). Looking at the study overall: The cohort comprised a couple of women and a few men aged 18 to 49 years. Between about 0.8 and 9 billion PBMCs per donor were obtained by leukapheresis. Libraries were prepared and TCR repertoires were sequenced by different laboratories using diverse techniques, in order to increase sequencing depth and limit assay-specific biases. The study deeply sequenced blood TCR repertoires of five healthy adults to estimate repertoire size and the extent of clonotype sharing between individuals. For each donor, CD4 naive and CD4 memory were each given three plates, CD8 naive was given two plates, and CD8 memory was given one plate. The investigation overall reported the following: Approximately 5% of naive CD4, 3% to 4% of naive CD8, roughly 2.4% of memory CD4, and about 0.4% of memory CD8 clonotypes were shared across four donors. Sampling was limited to blood, and TCR repertoires in tissue likely differ from TCR repertoires in blood. Higher generation probabilities were observed for clonotypes shared by all four sorted-subset donors than for non-shared clonotypes. Based on pairwise subsampling, the degree of clonotype sharing among donors was expected to be affected by sequencing depth. Even with the large sequencing depth, rarefaction of the sorted-subset datasets indicated that sequencing was incomplete. Naive subsets generally had larger estimated clonotype richness than memory subsets did. Because the study included a small number of donors, the genetic and exposure-history diversity represented was limited.

CD8 naive samples were CD45RO-negative cells positively selected for CCR7, giving a CD45RA+CCR7+ population that excluded TemRA cells. Healthy HIV-negative adults with no recently reported acute infections or vaccinations were included as donors. Every donor was a Caucasian adult residing in Nashville, Tennessee, USA. Blood was obtained by leukapheresis, after which PBMCs were separated by Ficoll-Histopaque density gradient centrifugation and cryopreserved in liquid nitrogen vapor phase. Purity and quantity of every magnetically sorted T cell population were checked by analytical flow cytometry. Genomic DNA was isolated from every sorted fraction and measured by UV absorbance on a Nanodrop 2000c. Using the deep immunoSEQ assay, TCR CDR3 regions were amplified from genomic DNA by multiplex PCR. For each cell subset, the extracted genomic DNA was distributed evenly across all wells of several immunoSEQ 96-well plates, and each plate served as one replicate. For sorted subsets, 200 ng of genomic DNA, equivalent to around 30,000 T cell genomes, went into each replicate PCR. Purified libraries were measured with a Qubit 3.0 fluorometer, size-checked on a Bioanalyzer 2100, and measured again with the KAPA Library Quantification kit. A separate single-read 150-cycle Illumina NextSeq 550 flow cell was used to sequence each immunoSEQ 96-well plate. As for the original processing: Because the immunoSEQ output held only junctional sequences and lacked quality scores, the filtering could not match the filtering applied to full-length reads. To assign V/J genes and CDR3, sequences were annotated using PyIR, a Python wrapper for IgBLAST v1.9, with IMGT germline references. Any read was removed if the V/J assignment was weak (E-value above 1e-6), the CDR3 was missing, or the read contained stop codons, out-of-frame junctions, or ambiguous translated residues. A V3J clonotype was defined by an identical inferred V gene, J gene, and CDR3 amino acid sequence. To compute the percentage overlap between repertoires, the number of shared unique clonotypes was divided by the size of the smaller repertoire. Richness of each repertoire was evaluated using RTK rarefaction, the Chao1 estimator, and Recon v2.1 estimates of unobserved clonotypes. OLGA was used to compute generation probabilities for all TCRbeta clonotypes that the gDNA method yielded from four donors. As stored in TCRdb, this immuneACCESS dataset retains in-frame rearrangements with V and J assigned. A fraction of the clones does not appear; measured against another copy, unresolved V genes explain less than half of the discrepancy, and the remainder lacks a known reason. Clone size and the V and J calls come from that table; the DNA yielded D and trimming. In this sample the table shows about 2 million clones, 85% to 95% of which occur a single time. Jointly, the top ten make up roughly 1.2% of the sample.

Relative to germline, V is missing 4 bases and J is missing 4 bases, with 10 bases of the junction outside any gene match. Taken from cysteine to phenylalanine, the CDR3 has 15 residues. Only the CDR3 region is kept as DNA, spanning 45 bases read in frame from base 1. CDR1 is given as SGHDT and CDR2 as YYEEEE, both from the germline V gene. Remarks on this clone: Its cognate antigen has yet to be identified. The input lacks base qualities; no much larger clone sits a single base away.

This clonotype was obtained from a man aged 18 to 30 in good health. This sequence uses TRBV5-6 and TRBJ2-7; 8 bases in the middle match TRBD1. The specimen sequenced was naive CD8+ T cells sorted from blood. Explained via the paper, the cell subset or site label denotes: CD45RA+CCR7+. The CDR3 protein sequence reads: CASSPEGQGRYEQYF. The nucleotide sequence is given as TGTGCCAGCAGCCCCGAAGGACAGGGACGGTACGAGCAGTACTTC.